The 13 T cell receptor beta chains below come from one sample, sequenced in a study of blood T cell repertoires in COVID-19. Data came from immunoSEQ multiplex PCR; TCRdb stores just in-frame clones and leaves some out. The sample yields 95,000 to 150,000 clones, 79% seen once. Material for sequencing was peripheral blood. Receptors originate from a man aged 35 to 55 with active or convalescent COVID-19.

This clone occurred once. This rearrangement joins TRBV5-1 to TRBJ1-2; maybe TRBD1 (6 bases). Germline CDR1 reads SGHRS; CDR2 reads YFSETQ. The CDR3 totals 14 residues. The germline V and J ends were trimmed by 1 base and 5 bases, with 12 bases remaining between them. CDR3 nucleotides: TGCGCCAGCAGCTTGAGCTGGACAGTGTATGGCTACACCTTC. This translates into CASSLSWTVYGYTF.

The rearrangement links TRBV6-2 or TRBV6-3 to TRBJ2-1; 12 bases are a match to TRBD2. With V trimmed by 6 bases and J by 0 bases, 12 bases remained unmatched. The CDR3 is made up of 19 amino acids. Germline CDR1 and CDR2: MNHEY and SVGEGT. CDR3 sequence: CASSPKGLAGLSSYNEQFF. CDR3 in DNA: TGTGCCAGCAGCCCCAAGGGACTAGCGGGCCTGAGCTCCTACAATGAGCAGTTCTTC.

This clone was detected once. The chain is built from TRBV27 and TRBJ2-7; 9 nucleotides line up with TRBD2. The junction had 6 bases not matched to a gene; V was cut back by 8 bases and J by 4 bases. The CDR3 totals 13 residues. The germline gives CDR1 MNHEY, CDR2 SMNVEV (reference sequence). CDR3 DNA sequence: TGTGCCAGCCGGCGGGGGGGGAGATACGAGCAGTACTTC. Residues: CASRRGGRYEQYF.

V is TRBV6-5 and J is TRBJ1-4, with TRBD1 identical over 10 bases. Germline V lookup: CDR1 MNHEY, CDR2 SVGAGI. V lost 7 bases, J lost 8 bases, and 7 bases stayed unmatched. The CDR3 runs to 14 residues. DNA of the CDR3: TGTGCCAGCACTCGGGACAGGGGAGGAGAAAAACTGTTTTTT. This sequence encodes CASTRDRGGEKLFF.

This clone showed up just a few times. The gene calls are TRBV5-4 and TRBJ2-1; 7 bases line up with TRBD2. Germline V gives CDR1 SGHNT, CDR2 YYREEE (reference sequence). The CDR3 length is 14 residues. The V and J ends lost 5 bases and 1 base, in that order; junction bases with no gene match: 3. The chain's CDR3 is CASRRGGSYNEQFF. The CDR3 DNA is TGTGCCAGCAGACGCGGGGGTTCCTACAATGAGCAGTTCTTC.

This chain uses TRBV7-9 with TRBJ1-5; D is undetermined. CDR3 length: 17 residues. Germline CDR1 and CDR2: SEHNR and FQNEAQ (reference sequence). V dropped 5 bases and J dropped 0 bases, with 17 bases sitting between them. This chain's CDR3 is CASSLGSGLYSNQPQHF. For the CDR3, the DNA is TGTGCCAGCAGCCTCGGGTCAGGACTCTATAGCAATCAGCCCCAGCATTTT.

The chain is built from TRBV25-1 and TRBJ1-5; no clear D gene. The V gene lost 4 bases and the J gene lost 4 bases, with 5 bases spanning the gap. The CDR3 covers 12 residues. Looked up from germline, CDR1 is MGHDK and CDR2 is SYGVNS. CDR3 DNA: TGTGCCAGCAGTGCCGGGAATCAGCCCCAGCATTTT. This sequence encodes CASSAGNQPQHF.

This clone was detected only a few times. The chain recombines TRBV4-3 with TRBJ2-7; 8 bases align to TRBD2. Trimming cost V 0 bases and J 2 bases; bases outside gene matches: 15. Germline values: CDR1 LGHNA, CDR2 YSLEER. This CDR3 has 19 residues. The CDR3 loop reads CASSQDLRTSNAGAYEQYF. The CDR3 DNA follows: TGCGCCAGCAGCCAAGATCTAAGGACTAGCAATGCAGGGGCCTACGAGCAGTACTTC.

This clone was seen only a few times. The genes are TRBV6-5 and TRBJ2-1; 13 bases match TRBD2. After removal of 5 bases from V and 8 bases from J, the junction contained 6 bases not matched to a gene. CDR1 and CDR2 (germline): MNHEY, SVGAGI. This CDR3 has 15 residues. CDR3 DNA: TGTGCCAGCAGTCCCCGACTAGCGGGGGGTTATGAGCAGTTCTTC. Its translation: CASSPRLAGGYEQFF.

This chain links TRBV2 with TRBJ1-2; possible D gene TRBD1, 5 bases. The CDR3 spans 14 residues. Germline V lookup: CDR1 SNHLY, CDR2 FYNNEI. The V end lost 2 bases, the J end lost 6 bases, and 13 bases lay between the germline ends. The CDR3: CASSEWIRVDGYTF. Written as DNA, the CDR3 is TGTGCCAGCAGTGAATGGATCAGGGTTGATGGCTACACCTTC.

This chain links TRBV3-1 (or the pseudogene TRBV3-2) with TRBJ1-1; D call uncertain. The CDR3 extends over 15 amino acids. Germline loops: CDR1 LGHDT, CDR2 YNNKEL (reference sequence). V was clipped by 0 bases and J by 5 bases, with 13 bases between them. This CDR3 is CASSQEGIGMTEAFF. DNA of the CDR3: TGTGCCAGCAGCCAAGAAGGGATCGGGATGACTGAAGCTTTCTTT.

The table lists this clone with a count of one. The rearrangement links TRBV7-9 to TRBJ2-1; 13 positions match TRBD2. Germline CDR1 and CDR2: SEHNR and FQNEAQ (reference sequence). The length of the CDR3 is 15 residues. Unmatched junction bases numbered 5, after V lost 5 bases and J lost 7 bases. The CDR3 nucleotides are TGTGCCAGCAGCCTGGGACTAGCGGGAAGGAATGAGCAGTTCTTC. Protein product: CASSLGLAGRNEQFF.

This clone showed up just a few times. V usage is TRBV28 and J usage is TRBJ1-1; D may be TRBD1 (6 bases). The CDR3 spans 13 residues. Germline V gene data show CDR1 as MDHEN and CDR2 as SYDVKM. Trimming cost V 5 bases and J 6 bases, with 13 bases left between them. The CDR3 DNA is TGTGCCAGCAGTGGGGGGGCAGTGGCTGAAGCTTTCTTT. Its translation is CASSGGAVAEAFF.